Listed below are T cell receptor beta chains from one sample, sequenced in a study of blood T cell repertoires in COVID-19. Produced via immunoSEQ multiplex PCR; TCRdb's table is partial and in-frame only. Of about 160,000 clones in the sample, 85% were seen once. Input material: peripheral blood. Source of these receptors: a human donor with acute or convalescent COVID-19. The donor label of this sample is uncertain. Both conserved end residues are part of each CDR3. The D gene is left open where the match is weak. Only part of the rows carry a size: once, few, many, or a class if the clone is expanded.

TRBD1	TRBV4-2	.	TRBJ2-1	CASSQGGGAYNEQFF	TGTGCCAGCAGCCAAGGAGGGGGCGCCTACAATGAGCAGTTCTTC
.	TRBV10-3	few	TRBJ1-1	CAISGDGGINTEAFF	TGTGCCATCAGTGGGGACGGGGGTATAAACACTGAAGCTTTCTTT
TRBD2	TRBV11-3	few	TRBJ2-3	CASSHRGPSGTDTQYF	TGTGCCAGCAGCCACCGAGGACCTAGCGGGACAGATACGCAGTATTTT
TRBD1	TRBV6-5	.	TRBJ2-7	CASSYGDRPKEQYF	TGTGCCAGCAGTTACGGGGACAGGCCTAAGGAGCAGTACTTC
TRBD1	TRBV18	.	TRBJ1-5	CASSYDRGGQPQHF	TGTGCCAGCTCTTACGACAGGGGTGGGCAGCCCCAGCATTTT
.	TRBV28	.	TRBJ1-2	CASSFVQGNYGYTF	TGTGCCAGCAGTTTTGTGCAGGGTAACTATGGCTACACCTTC
TRBD1	TRBV7-3	few	TRBJ2-2	CASSSGTGSGELFF	TGTGCCAGCAGCTCGGGGACAGGGTCCGGGGAGCTGTTTTTT
TRBD1	TRBV20-1	.	TRBJ1-2	CSASRTGNYGYTF	TGCAGTGCTAGTCGGACAGGAAACTATGGCTACACCTTC
.	TRBV28	.	TRBJ2-1	CASSRTSPPYNEQFF	TGTGCCAGCAGTCGCACTAGTCCCCCCTACAATGAGCAGTTCTTC
TRBD1	TRBV6-2/TRBV6-3	.	TRBJ1-2	CASSYSRQGKGYTF	TGTGCCAGCAGTTACTCAAGACAGGGAAAGGGCTACACCTTC
.	TRBV25-1	.	TRBJ1-2	CASSGRTVAGGYTF	TGTGCCAGCAGTGGGCGGACAGTAGCGGGTGGCTACACCTTC
TRBD2	TRBV4-2	.	TRBJ2-3	CASSQDGRGRTDTQYF	TGTGCCAGCAGCCAAGATGGGCGGGGGAGGACAGATACGCAGTATTTT
.	TRBV10-1	.	TRBJ1-5	CASSEGQGSQPQHF	TGCGCCAGCAGTGAGGGGCAGGGCAGTCAGCCCCAGCATTTT
TRBD1	TRBV4-1	.	TRBJ1-1	CASSLDRGSGEAFF	TGCGCCAGCAGCCTCGACAGGGGATCAGGTGAAGCTTTCTTT
.	TRBV19	.	TRBJ2-7	CASSVQGFIYEQYF	TGTGCCAGTAGTGTTCAGGGGTTCATCTACGAGCAGTACTTC
TRBD1	TRBV5-1	.	TRBJ1-1	CASSLSGGPDTEAFF	TGCGCCAGCAGCTTGTCAGGGGGGCCTGACACTGAAGCTTTCTTT
TRBD2	TRBV27	.	TRBJ2-2	CASSLSRSGGDTGELFF	TGTGCCAGCAGTTTATCTCGAAGCGGGGGAGACACCGGGGAGCTGTTTTTT
TRBD1	TRBV6-2/TRBV6-3	few	TRBJ1-1	CASTPGQPHTEAFF	TGTGCCAGCACCCCGGGACAGCCTCACACTGAAGCTTTCTTT
.	TRBV11-2	.	TRBJ1-2	CASSLDMSLRSYTF	TGTGCCAGCAGCTTGGACATGTCACTTCGAAGCTACACCTTC
.	TRBV10-3	.	TRBJ1-5	CAISASGGGEQPQHF	TGTGCCATCAGTGCATCGGGCGGGGGTGAACAGCCCCAGCATTTT
TRBD2	TRBV6-5	.	TRBJ2-7	CASSYRLGLAHEQYF	TGTGCCAGCAGTTACCGACTGGGACTAGCTCACGAGCAGTACTTC
TRBD1	TRBV5-1	few	TRBJ1-5	CASSFQGARNQPQHF	TGCGCCAGCAGCTTCCAGGGGGCTCGCAATCAGCCCCAGCATTTT
.	TRBV5-1	few	TRBJ1-2	CASSLIASDYGYTF	TGCGCCAGCAGCTTGATCGCCAGTGACTATGGCTACACCTTC
TRBD2	TRBV18	.	TRBJ2-1	CASSRGGAFEQFF	TGTGCCAGCTCACGCGGGGGGGCCTTTGAGCAGTTCTTC
.	TRBV2	.	TRBJ2-1	CASSAGSSYNEQFF	TGTGCCAGCAGTGCGGGGAGCTCCTACAATGAGCAGTTCTTC
.	TRBV2	.	TRBJ1-2	CASNRDYGYTF	TGTGCCAGCAACAGGGATTATGGCTACACCTTC
TRBD1	TRBV5-4	.	TRBJ2-1	CASSLGTGDNEQFF	TGTGCCAGCAGCTTGGGGACAGGGGACAATGAGCAGTTCTTC
TRBD1	TRBV5-1	.	TRBJ2-7	CASSPRGQSYEQYF	TGCGCCAGCAGCCCGAGGGGACAGTCCTACGAGCAGTACTTC
.	TRBV18	.	TRBJ1-2	CASSPRQGDGYTF	TGTGCCAGCTCACCACGCCAGGGTGATGGCTACACCTTC
.	TRBV9	.	TRBJ1-1	CASSSRRVGTEAFF	TGTGCCAGCAGCTCTAGGAGGGTTGGCACTGAAGCTTTCTTT